This is a list of T cell receptor beta chains from one sample in a study of cytomegalovirus exposure and HLA in healthy donors. The method was immunoSEQ multiplex PCR; TCRdb's version includes in-frame clones alone and lacks a portion of them. Among about 240,000 clones listed, approximately 85% were seen once. The sample was PBMCs. Source of these receptors: a girl aged 2 to 10 in good health and CMV-seronegative. Each CDR3 is given with its conserved first and last residue.

j_call v_call cdr3_aa
TRBJ2-3 TRBV18 CASSQRGVNTDTQYF
TRBJ2-5 TRBV5-4 CASSSQGAGETQYF
TRBJ2-1 TRBV23-1 CASKPRVAVYNEQFF
TRBJ2-3 TRBV27 CASSLRNRGDTDTQYF
TRBJ1-5 TRBV2 CASSLTGVNQPQHF
TRBJ2-5 TRBV5-1 CASSVTSGGRETQYF
TRBJ2-5 TRBV30 CAWSTVQGETQYF
TRBJ2-1 TRBV9 CASSVGLAGYNEQFF
TRBJ1-2 TRBV27 CASSSGQVDGYTF
TRBJ2-7 TRBV5-5 CASSLLGAMEQYF
TRBJ1-1 TRBV15 CATSRDLGGGSTEAFF
TRBJ2-3 TRBV7-9 CASSPGTGGRDTQYF
TRBJ1-1 TRBV6-5 CASSYGQGATEAFF
TRBJ2-3 TRBV12-5 CASGRGLATTADTQYF
TRBJ2-3 TRBV11-3 CASSPSSTDTQYF
TRBJ1-6 TRBV15 CATSRQGNNSPLHF
TRBJ2-5 TRBV5-1 CASSIGTGGETQYF
TRBJ2-7 TRBV6-5 CASSYFPGTSYEQYF
TRBJ1-2 TRBV5-1 CASSLAFQDYGYTF